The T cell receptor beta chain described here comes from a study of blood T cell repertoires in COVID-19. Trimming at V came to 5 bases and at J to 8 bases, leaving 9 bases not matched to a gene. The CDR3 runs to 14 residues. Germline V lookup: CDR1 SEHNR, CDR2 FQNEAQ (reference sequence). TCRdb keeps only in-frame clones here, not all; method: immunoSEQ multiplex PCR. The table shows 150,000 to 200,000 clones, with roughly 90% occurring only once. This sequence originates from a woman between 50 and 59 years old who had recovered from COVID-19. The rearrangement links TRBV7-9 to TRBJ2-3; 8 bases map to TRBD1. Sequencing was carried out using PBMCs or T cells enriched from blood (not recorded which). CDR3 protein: CASSLGQGVGTQYF. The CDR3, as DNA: TGTGCCAGCAGCCTTGGACAGGGTGTGGGTACGCAGTATTTT.